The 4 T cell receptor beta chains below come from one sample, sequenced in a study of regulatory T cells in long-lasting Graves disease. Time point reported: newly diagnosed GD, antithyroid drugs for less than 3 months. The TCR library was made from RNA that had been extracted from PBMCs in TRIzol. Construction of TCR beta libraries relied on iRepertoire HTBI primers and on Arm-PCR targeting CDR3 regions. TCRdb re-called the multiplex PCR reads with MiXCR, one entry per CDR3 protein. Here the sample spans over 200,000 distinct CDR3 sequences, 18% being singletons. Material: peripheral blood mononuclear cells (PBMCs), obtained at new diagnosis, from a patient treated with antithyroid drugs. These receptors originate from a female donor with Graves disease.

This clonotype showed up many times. This CDR3 reads CSAMRLAGVYNEQFF. As DNA, the CDR3 is TGCAGTGCTATGAGACTAGCGGGAGTTTACAATGAGCAGTTCTTC. V and J are TRBV20-1 and TRBJ2-1; 12 bases align to TRBD2. From germline, CDR1 is DFQATT and CDR2 SNEGSKA (reference sequence). Trimming took 4 bases from V and 4 from J; bases not matched to a gene: 5. CDR3 length: 15 residues.

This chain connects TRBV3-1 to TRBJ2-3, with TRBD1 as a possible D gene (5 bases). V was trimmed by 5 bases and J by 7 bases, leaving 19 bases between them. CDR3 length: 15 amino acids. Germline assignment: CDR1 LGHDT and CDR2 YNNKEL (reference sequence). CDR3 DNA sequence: TGTGCCAGCAGCTTACGGAGTTCTAGGACACATACGCAGTATTTT. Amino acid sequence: CASSLRSSRTHTQYF.

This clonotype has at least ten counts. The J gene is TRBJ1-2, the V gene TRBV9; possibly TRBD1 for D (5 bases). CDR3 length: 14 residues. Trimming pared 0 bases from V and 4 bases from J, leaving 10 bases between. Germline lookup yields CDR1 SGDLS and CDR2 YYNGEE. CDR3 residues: CASSVGGESYGYTF. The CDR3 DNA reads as TGTGCCAGCAGCGTAGGGGGGGAGAGCTATGGCTACACCTTC.

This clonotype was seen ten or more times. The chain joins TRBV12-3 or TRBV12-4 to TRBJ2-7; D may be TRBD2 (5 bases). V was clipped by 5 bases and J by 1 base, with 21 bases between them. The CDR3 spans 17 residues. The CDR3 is CASSPHRGGSGSYEQYF. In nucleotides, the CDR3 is TGTGCCAGCAGTCCACACCGAGGAGGATCGGGTTCCTACGAGCAGTACTTC.